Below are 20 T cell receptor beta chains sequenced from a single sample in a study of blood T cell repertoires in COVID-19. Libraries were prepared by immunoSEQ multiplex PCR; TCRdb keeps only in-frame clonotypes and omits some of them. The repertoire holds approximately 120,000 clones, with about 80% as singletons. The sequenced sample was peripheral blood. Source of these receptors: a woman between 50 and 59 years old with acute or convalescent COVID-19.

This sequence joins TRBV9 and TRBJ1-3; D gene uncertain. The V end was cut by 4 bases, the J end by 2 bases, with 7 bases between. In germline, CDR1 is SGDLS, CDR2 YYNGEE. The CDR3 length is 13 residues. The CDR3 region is CASSPDPGNTIYF. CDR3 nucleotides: TGTGCCAGCAGCCCAGATCCTGGAAACACCATATATTTT.

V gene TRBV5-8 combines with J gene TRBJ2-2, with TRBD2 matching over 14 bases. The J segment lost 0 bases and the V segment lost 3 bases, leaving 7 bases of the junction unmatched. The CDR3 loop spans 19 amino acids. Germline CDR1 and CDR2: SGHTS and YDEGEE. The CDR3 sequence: CASSSLRTSGGTNTGELFF. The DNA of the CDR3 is TGTGCCAGCAGCTCTCTAAGGACTAGCGGGGGGACGAACACCGGGGAGCTGTTTTTT.

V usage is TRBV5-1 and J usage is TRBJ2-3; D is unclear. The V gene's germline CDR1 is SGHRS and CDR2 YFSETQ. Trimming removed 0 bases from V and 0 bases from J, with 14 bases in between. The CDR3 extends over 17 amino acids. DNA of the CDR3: TGCGCCAGCAGCTTGGGACTTATTTTTTCTAGCACAGATACGCAGTATTTT. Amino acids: CASSLGLIFSSTDTQYF. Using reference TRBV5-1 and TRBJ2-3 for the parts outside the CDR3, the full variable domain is KAGVTQTPRYLIKTRGQQVTLSCSPISGHRSVSWYQQTPGQGLQFLFEYFSETQRNKGNFPGRFSGRQFSNSRSEMNVSTLELGDSALYLCASSLGLIFSSTDTQYFGPGTRLTVL.

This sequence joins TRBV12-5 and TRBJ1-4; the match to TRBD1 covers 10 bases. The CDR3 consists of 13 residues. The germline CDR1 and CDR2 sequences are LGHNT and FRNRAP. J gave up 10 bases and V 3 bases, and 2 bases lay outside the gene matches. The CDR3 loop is CASGLGDRGKLFF. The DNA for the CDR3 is TGTGCTAGTGGTTTAGGGGACAGGGGAAAACTGTTTTTT.

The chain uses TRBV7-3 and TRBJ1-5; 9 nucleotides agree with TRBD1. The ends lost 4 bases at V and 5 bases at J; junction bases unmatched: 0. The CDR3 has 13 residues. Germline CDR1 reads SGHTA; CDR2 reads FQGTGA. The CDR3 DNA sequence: TGTGCCAGCAGCTGGGACAGGGATCAGCCCCAGCATTTT. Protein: CASSWDRDQPQHF.

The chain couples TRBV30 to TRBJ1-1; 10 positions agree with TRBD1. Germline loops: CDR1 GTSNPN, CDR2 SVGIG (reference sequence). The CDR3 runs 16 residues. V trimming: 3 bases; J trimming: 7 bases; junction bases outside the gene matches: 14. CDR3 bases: TGTGCCTGGAGGGGACAGGGGAGCGTTGGGGCTCATGAAGCTTTCTTT. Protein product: CAWRGQGSVGAHEAFF.

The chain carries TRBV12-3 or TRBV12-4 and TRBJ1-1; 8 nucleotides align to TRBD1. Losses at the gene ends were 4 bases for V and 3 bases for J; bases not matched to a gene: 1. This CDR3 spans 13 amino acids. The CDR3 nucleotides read TGTGCCAGCAGTTCACAGGGGGACACTGAAGCTTTCTTT. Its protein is CASSSQGDTEAFF.

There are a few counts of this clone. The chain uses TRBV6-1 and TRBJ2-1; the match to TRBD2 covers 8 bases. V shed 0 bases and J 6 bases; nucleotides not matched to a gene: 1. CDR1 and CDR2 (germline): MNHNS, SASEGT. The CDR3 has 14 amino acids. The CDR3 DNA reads TGTGCCAGCAGTGAAGCGGGGACTAGCAATGAGCAGTTCTTC. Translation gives CASSEAGTSNEQFF.

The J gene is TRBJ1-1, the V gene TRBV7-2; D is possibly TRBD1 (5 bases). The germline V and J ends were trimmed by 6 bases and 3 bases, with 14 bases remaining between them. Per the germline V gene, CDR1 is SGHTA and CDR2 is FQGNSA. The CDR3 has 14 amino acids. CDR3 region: CASRWGSGDTEAFF. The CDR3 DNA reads TGTGCCAGCAGGTGGGGTTCGGGGGACACTGAAGCTTTCTTT. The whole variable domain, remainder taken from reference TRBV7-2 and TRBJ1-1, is GAGVSQSPSNKVTEKGKDVELRCDPISGHTALYWYRQSLGQGLEFLIYFQGNSAPDKSGLPSDRFSAERTGGSVSTLTIQRTQQEDSAVYLCASRWGSGDTEAFFGQGTRLTVV.

The CDR3 is CATSLRAAGALTGELFF. The CDR3 DNA reads as TGTGCCACCTCCTTAAGGGCAGCGGGGGCCCTCACCGGGGAGCTGTTTTTT. The J gene is TRBJ2-2, the V gene TRBV19, with 8 bases matching TRBD2. V lost 10 bases and J lost 4; bases outside the gene matches: 17. In germline, CDR1 is LNHDA, CDR2 SQIVND (reference sequence). The CDR3 has 17 amino acids.

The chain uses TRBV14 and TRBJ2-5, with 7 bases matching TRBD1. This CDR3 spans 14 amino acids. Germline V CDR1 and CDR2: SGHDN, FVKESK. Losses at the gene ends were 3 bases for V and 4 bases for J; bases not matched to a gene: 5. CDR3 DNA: TGTGCCAGCAGCCAGAACAGGGGTGGAGAGACCCAGTACTTC. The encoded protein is CASSQNRGGETQYF.

In nucleotides, the CDR3 is TGTGCCAGTAGTACCTCACAGGGGGCGGATGGCTACACCTTC. Amino acids: CASSTSQGADGYTF. This chain uses TRBV19 with TRBJ1-2; TRBD1 matches at 9 bases. CDR1 LNHDA and CDR2 SQIVND come from the germline V gene (reference sequence). CDR3 length: 14 residues. Trimming cost V 4 bases and J 6 bases; bases outside gene matches: 6.

The CDR3, as DNA: TGCGCCAGCAGTGAGCTCCGGGACAGGGGGTACGAGCAGTACTTC. Translated: CASSELRDRGYEQYF. The rearrangement uses TRBV10-1 and TRBJ2-7; TRBD1 agrees at 11 bases. The CDR3 consists of 15 residues. Germline V gene lookup returns CDR1 WNHNN and CDR2 SYGVQD (reference sequence). V shed 2 bases and J 4 bases; nucleotides not matched to a gene: 4.

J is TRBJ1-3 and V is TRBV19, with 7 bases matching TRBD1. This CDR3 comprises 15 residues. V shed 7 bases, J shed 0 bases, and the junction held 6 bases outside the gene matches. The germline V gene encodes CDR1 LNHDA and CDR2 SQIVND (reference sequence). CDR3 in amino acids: CASTRGDSSGNTIYF. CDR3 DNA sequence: TGTGCCAGTACGAGAGGGGACAGCTCTGGAAACACCATATATTTT.

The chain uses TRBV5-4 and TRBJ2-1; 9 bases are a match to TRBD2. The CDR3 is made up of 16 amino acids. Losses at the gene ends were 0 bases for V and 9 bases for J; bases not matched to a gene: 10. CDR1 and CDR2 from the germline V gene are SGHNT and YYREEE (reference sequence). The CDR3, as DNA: TGTGCCAGCAGCTTGGGGGCGGGGGGGCCAGTAAGTGAGCAGTTCTTC. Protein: CASSLGAGGPVSEQFF.

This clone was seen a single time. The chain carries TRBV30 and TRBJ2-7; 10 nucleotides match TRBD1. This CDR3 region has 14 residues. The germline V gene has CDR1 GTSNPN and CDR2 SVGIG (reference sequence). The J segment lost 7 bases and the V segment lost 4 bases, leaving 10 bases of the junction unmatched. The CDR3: CAWIPRDRGWEQYF. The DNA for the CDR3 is TGTGCCTGGATACCCCGGGACAGGGGTTGGGAGCAGTACTTC.

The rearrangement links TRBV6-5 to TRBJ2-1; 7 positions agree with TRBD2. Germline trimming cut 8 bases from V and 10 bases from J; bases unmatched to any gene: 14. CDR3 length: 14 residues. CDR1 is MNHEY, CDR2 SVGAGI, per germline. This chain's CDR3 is CASQSGDLTIEQFF. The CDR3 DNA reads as TGTGCCAGCCAAAGCGGGGACCTAACAATAGAGCAGTTCTTC.

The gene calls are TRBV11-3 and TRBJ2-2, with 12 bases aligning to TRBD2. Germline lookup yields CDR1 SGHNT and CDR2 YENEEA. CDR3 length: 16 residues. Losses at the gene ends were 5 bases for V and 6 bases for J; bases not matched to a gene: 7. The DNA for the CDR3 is TGTGCCAGCAGCCCCGGACTAGCGGGGTCGTCCGGGGAGCTGTTTTTT. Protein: CASSPGLAGSSGELFF.

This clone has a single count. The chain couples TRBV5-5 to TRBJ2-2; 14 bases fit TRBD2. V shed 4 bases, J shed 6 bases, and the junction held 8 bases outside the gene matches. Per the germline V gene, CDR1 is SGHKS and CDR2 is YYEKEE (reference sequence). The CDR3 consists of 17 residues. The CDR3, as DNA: TGTGCCAGCAGCACCGGACTAGCGGGGGGAAGGGCCGGGGAGCTGTTTTTT. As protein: CASSTGLAGGRAGELFF.

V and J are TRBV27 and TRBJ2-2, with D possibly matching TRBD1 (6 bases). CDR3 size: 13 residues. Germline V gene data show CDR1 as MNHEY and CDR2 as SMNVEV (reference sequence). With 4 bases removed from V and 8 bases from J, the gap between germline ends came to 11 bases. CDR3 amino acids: CASSSTGSGELFF. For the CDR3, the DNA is TGTGCCAGCAGTTCCACAGGGAGTGGGGAGCTGTTTTTT.